Shown below are 14 T cell receptor beta chains from a single sample sequenced in a study of T cell clonality in common variable immunodeficiency. Sequencing was performed with immunoSEQ multiplex PCR; in TCRdb, only in-frame clones are kept and a portion is missing. This sample comprises about 44,000 clones, none seen once only. Sequenced: peripheral blood mononuclear cells. Every receptor here comes from a person between 18 and 69 years old in good health.

The table lists this clone with many counts. The read ends 3 residues early relative to the CDR3; the germline J gene fills the gap. The chain uses TRBV5-8 and TRBJ1-1, with a tentative D call TRBD1 (6 bases). The CDR3 consists of 14 residues. Trimming left V 6 bases short and J 5 bases short, with 17 bases between. From germline, CDR1 is SGHTS and CDR2 YDEGEE. The CDR3 loop is CASNEGDRRTEAFF. The part of the CDR3 DNA that was read is TGTGCCAGCAACGAGGGGGACCGAAGGACTGAA.

This clone has a count of ten or more. Read sequence stops 3 residues before the CDR3 end, and the germline J gene provides the missing end. The chain combines TRBV12-3 or TRBV12-4 with TRBJ1-5, with 11 nucleotides matching TRBD1. Unmatched junction bases numbered 7, after V lost 6 bases and J lost 6 bases. CDR3 length equals 15 residues. This CDR3 reads CASSLGQGVGQPQHF. Partial CDR3 DNA: TGTGCCAGCAGCCTGGGACAGGGGGTCGGTCAGCCC.

This clone was seen ten or more times. The read terminates 3 residues before the CDR3 end, so the remaining end is supplied by the germline J gene. V gene TRBV5-4 combines with J gene TRBJ2-5; a weak D match, TRBD1 (6 bases). V was clipped by 1 base and J by 5 bases, with 12 bases between them. The germline CDR1 and CDR2 sequences are SGHNT and YYREEE (reference sequence). The CDR3 covers 14 residues. The covered CDR3 bases are TGTGCCAGCAGCTTGAAAGGGGGTGGGGAGACC. It specifies CASSLKGGGET. The whole CDR3 sequence reads CASSLKGGGETQYF.

This clone was recorded many times. Sequencing ends 3 residues short of the CDR3 end; the germline J gene provides the rest. This rearrangement joins TRBV23-1 to TRBJ2-7, with 10 bases aligning to TRBD1. Being an ORF, TRBV23-1 has a function that is uncertain. The V segment lost 9 bases and the J segment 3 bases; nucleotides outside the gene matches: 5. The CDR3 totals 13 residues. Partial CDR3 DNA: TGCGCCAGTGCCGGACAGGGGGACTACGAG. Amino acids: CASAGQGDYE. The full CDR3 sequence reads CASAGQGDYEQYF.

This clone showed up many times. The observed sequence ends 3 residues before the CDR3 terminus, with the missing tail filled in from the germline J gene. V is TRBV5-4 and J is TRBJ2-5; D is perhaps TRBD1 (6 bases). Germline CDR1 SGHNT, CDR2 YYREEE (reference sequence). The CDR3 extends over 14 amino acids. The ends were cut back, 2 bases at V and 1 base at J, with 9 bases in the middle. The CDR3 region is CASSLLGAQETQYF. The CDR3 DNA, read in part, is TGTGCCAGCAGCTTACTGGGGGCCCAAGAGACC.

This clone was counted many times. Read data end 3 residues before the CDR3 end; the end is taken from the germline J gene. V and J are TRBV6-1 and TRBJ2-7, with TRBD1 matching 7 bases. The V gene end was trimmed by 1 base and the J gene end by 2 bases; junction bases not matched to a gene: 5. Germline CDR1 is MNHNS and CDR2 is SASEGT. The CDR3 length is 15 residues. CDR3 DNA (partial): TGTGCCAGCAGTGAAGGACAGGGTGTTCCCTACGAG. This codes for CASSEGQGVPYE. The complete CDR3 protein is CASSEGQGVPYEQYF.

This clone has at least ten counts. The sequence runs out 3 residues before the end of the CDR3; the remainder is reconstructed from the germline J gene. This chain connects TRBV5-1 to TRBJ2-3, with 11 positions matching TRBD2. The V gene end was trimmed by 2 bases and the J gene end by 5 bases; junction bases not matched to a gene: 4. CDR3 length: 15 amino acids. Germline values: CDR1 SGHRS, CDR2 YFSETQ. CDR3 residues: CASSFSGGARDTQYF. The DNA read from the CDR3 is TGCGCCAGCAGCTTTAGCGGGGGGGCCAGAGATACG.

This clone was recorded at least ten times. The read ends 3 residues shy of where the CDR3 ends; the end is completed using the germline J gene. This sequence joins TRBV11-3 and TRBJ1-2, with 7 bases fitting TRBD1. Germline CDR1 reads SGHNT; CDR2 reads YENEEA. Germline trimming cut 5 bases from V and 4 bases from J; bases unmatched to any gene: 7. CDR3 length: 14 residues. CDR3 sequence: CASSHRDSGYGYTF. CDR3 DNA (partial): TGTGCCAGCAGCCACAGGGACAGCGGCTATGGC.

Remarks on this clone: Read sequence stops 3 residues before the CDR3 end, and the germline J gene provides the missing end. This chain uses TRBV7-9 with TRBJ2-2, with D uncertain. Trimming left V 7 bases short and J 8 bases short, with 14 bases between. CDR3 length: 13 residues. CDR1 is SEHNR and CDR2 is FQNEAQ in the germline V gene (reference sequence). The chain's CDR3 is CASTNGPIGELFF. The sequenced part of the CDR3 DNA is TGTGCCAGCACGAATGGCCCGATAGGGGAG.

This clone was recorded at least ten times. The sequence runs out 3 residues before the end of the CDR3; the remainder is reconstructed from the germline J gene. V gene TRBV30 combines with J gene TRBJ2-3; 9 bases align to TRBD1. CDR3 length: 12 residues. Germline assignment: CDR1 GTSNPN and CDR2 SVGIG (reference sequence). The CDR3 protein is CAGDRGTDTQYF. CDR3 bases read: TGTGCGGGGGACAGGGGCACAGATACG. The full variable domain, in which reference TRBV30 and TRBJ2-3 provide the parts outside the CDR3, is SQTIHQWPATLVQPVGSPLSLECTVEGTSNPNLYWYRQAAGRGLQLLFYSVGIGQISSEVPQNLSASRPQDRQFILSSKKLLLSDSGFYLCAGDRGTDTQYFGPGTRLTVL.

At least ten counts were recorded for this clone. The read stops 3 residues short of the end of the CDR3; the missing end is completed from the germline J gene. V and J are TRBV7-3 and TRBJ1-2; perhaps TRBD1 as D (5 bases). The CDR3 consists of 14 residues. Deletions cut 5 bases from V and 4 bases from J, with 14 bases between. The V gene's germline CDR1 is SGHTA and CDR2 FQGTGA. The sequenced CDR3 bases are TGTGCCAGCAGCACAGGTGTCGGCCTCTATGGC. Its translation: CASSTGVGLYG. The whole CDR3 sequence is CASSTGVGLYGYTF.

In this sample, this clone turned up many times. Sequencing ends 3 residues short of the CDR3 end; the germline J gene provides the rest. This rearrangement joins TRBV6-1 to TRBJ1-2; TRBD1 matches at 10 bases. This CDR3 region has 15 residues. V shed 1 base and J 5 bases; nucleotides not matched to a gene: 4. Germline CDR1 reads MNHNS; CDR2 reads SASEGT. This chain's CDR3 is CASSEGQGARYGYTF. The DNA read from the CDR3 is TGTGCCAGCAGTGAAGGACAGGGGGCGCGGTATGGC.

This clone has ten or more counts. The read is 3 residues too short to cover the CDR3 end, so that end is filled in from the germline J gene. The chain links TRBV6-2 or TRBV6-3 to TRBJ2-5; 7 bases line up with TRBD2. Germline values: CDR1 MNHEY, CDR2 SVGEGT. The CDR3 spans 15 residues. V was pared by 2 bases and J by 5 bases, with 8 bases of the junction left unmatched. The CDR3 here is CASSYTGLGRETQYF. CDR3 DNA (partial): TGTGCCAGCAGTTACACAGGACTAGGGAGGGAGACC.

This clone was detected ten times or more. The CDR3 goes on 3 residues after the read ends, and that part is filled in from the germline J gene. The chain uses TRBV5-1 and TRBJ1-2, with D unresolved. Germline CDR1 reads SGHRS; CDR2 reads YFSETQ. Trimming pared 0 bases from V and 4 bases from J, leaving 10 bases between. The CDR3 runs 14 residues. The CDR3 sequence is CASSLVAGSYGYTF. The CDR3 DNA, read in part, is TGCGCCAGCAGCTTGGTGGCAGGAAGCTATGGC. The full variable domain, with the rest looked up from reference TRBV5-1 and TRBJ1-2, is KAGVTQTPRYLIKTRGQQVTLSCSPISGHRSVSWYQQTPGQGLQFLFEYFSETQRNKGNFPGRFSGRQFSNSRSEMNVSTLELGDSALYLCASSLVAGSYGYTFGSGTRLTVV.